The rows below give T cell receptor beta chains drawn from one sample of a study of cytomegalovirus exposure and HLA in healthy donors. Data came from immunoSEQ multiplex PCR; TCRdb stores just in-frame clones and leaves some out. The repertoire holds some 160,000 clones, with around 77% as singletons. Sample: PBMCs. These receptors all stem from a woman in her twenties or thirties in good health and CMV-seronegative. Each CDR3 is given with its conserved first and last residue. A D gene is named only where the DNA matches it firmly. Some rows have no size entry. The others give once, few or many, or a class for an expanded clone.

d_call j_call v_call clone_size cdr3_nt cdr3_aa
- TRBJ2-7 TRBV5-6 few TGTGCCAGCAGCTTAGAATCGGCAGGGTGGTTCTACGAGCAGTACTTC CASSLESAGWFYEQYF
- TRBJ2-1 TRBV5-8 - TGTGCCAGCAGCTCCGGGACTGGACACAATGAGCAGTTCTTC CASSSGTGHNEQFF
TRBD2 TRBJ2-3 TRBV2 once TGTGCCAGCATCGACGGGGGGAGTGTCACTGATACGCAGTATTTT CASIDGGSVTDTQYF
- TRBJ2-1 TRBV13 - TGTGCCAGCAGCGAACTCTGTGAGCAGTTCTTC CASSELCEQFF
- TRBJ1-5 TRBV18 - TGTGCCAGCTCACCAGAGTTCAACAGGAATCAGCCCCAGCATTTT CASSPEFNRNQPQHF
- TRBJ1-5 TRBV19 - TGTGCCAGTAACTGGGCAGATTATAGCAATCAGCCCCAGCATTTT CASNWADYSNQPQHF
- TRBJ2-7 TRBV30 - TGTGCCTGGAGTACCTCCGGACAGCTACGAGTCTTC CAWSTSGQLRVF
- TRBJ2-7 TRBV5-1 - TGCGCCAGCAGCTTGGGGGGGCCATACGAGCAGTACTTC CASSLGGPYEQYF
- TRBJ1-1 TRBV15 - TGTGCCACCAGCAGGGGGGGGGAGAACACTGAAGCTTTCTTT CATSRGGENTEAFF
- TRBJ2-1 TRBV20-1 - TGCAGTGCGCCGACTATTAATGAGCAGTTCTTC CSAPTINEQFF
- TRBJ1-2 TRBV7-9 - TGTGCCAGCAGCCCCCCCTTTCGGGTCGGCTATGGCTACCCCTTC CASSPPFRVGYGYPF
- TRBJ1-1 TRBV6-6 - TGTGCCAGCAGTTACTCGTTGAGGAACACTGAAGCTTTCTTT CASSYSLRNTEAFF
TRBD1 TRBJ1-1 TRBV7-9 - TGTGCCAGCAGCTTAAGTGGACAGGGTGTGACTGAAGCTTTCTTT CASSLSGQGVTEAFF
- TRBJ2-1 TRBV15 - TGTGCCACCAGCAGATCTCCAGCGGTCCTAAGGGATGAGCAGTTCTTC CATSRSPAVLRDEQFF
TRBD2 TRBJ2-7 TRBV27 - TGTGCCAGCAGTCCTCGTACGGCGGGGGGCTCCTACGAGCAGTACTTC CASSPRTAGGSYEQYF
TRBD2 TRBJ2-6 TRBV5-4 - TGTGCCAGCAGCTTGGGGGGGGCTAGCGGGAGGGCCTCTGGGGCCAACGTCCTGACTTTC CASSLGGASGRASGANVLTF
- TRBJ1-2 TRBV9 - TGTGCCAGCAGCTCCCGACAGGCGCTCTTTGGCTACACCTTC CASSSRQALFGYTF
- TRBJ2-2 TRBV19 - TGTGCCAGTAGTATAGCCGGGACCGGGGAGCTGTTTTTT CASSIAGTGELFF
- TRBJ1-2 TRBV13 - TGTGCCAGCGTGAAGGGGGTCAGCCTAAACTATGGCTACACCTTC CASVKGVSLNYGYTF
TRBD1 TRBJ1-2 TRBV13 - TGTGCCAGCAGCTCCTGGGACAGTTACTCTAACTATGGCTACACCTTC CASSSWDSYSNYGYTF
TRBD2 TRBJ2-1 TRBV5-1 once TGCGCCAGCAGCCGAGCAGTGGTCGGGGGGGCGAACAATGAGCAGTTCTTC CASSRAVVGGANNEQFF
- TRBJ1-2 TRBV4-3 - TGCGCCAGCAGCCAAGACGTATTCGACTATGGCTACACCTTC CASSQDVFDYGYTF
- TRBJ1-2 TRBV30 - TGTGCCTGGAGTGAGTCAAGGACAGCGGTTTATGGCTACCCCTTC CAWSESRTAVYGYPF
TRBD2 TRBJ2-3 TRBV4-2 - TGTGCCAGCAGCCAAGATAGGGGCGGGAGTGGCACAGATACGCAGTATTTT CASSQDRGGSGTDTQYF
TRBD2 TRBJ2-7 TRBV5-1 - TGCGCCAGCAGCTTGGCCAAGACTAGCGGAACCTCCTACGAGCAGTACTTC CASSLAKTSGTSYEQYF
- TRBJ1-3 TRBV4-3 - TGCGCCAGCAGCCAAGTTGTACAGGGCTCTGGAAACACCATATATTTT CASSQVVQGSGNTIYF
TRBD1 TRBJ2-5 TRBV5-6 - TGTGCCAGCAGCTTCTCTGGGACAGGGGGCCGGACCCAGTACTTC CASSFSGTGGRTQYF
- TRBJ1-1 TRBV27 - TGTGCCAGCAGTTCTTCCGGATGGAGGGGATGCCTTTCTTTCTTT CASSSSGWRGCLSFF
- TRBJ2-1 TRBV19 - TGTGCCAGTAGTATAAGTAGGGACAACCACAATGAGCAGTTCTTC CASSISRDNHNEQFF
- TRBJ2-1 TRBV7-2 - TGTGCCAGCAGTAATCCTCTAGCGAATGAGCAGTTCTTC CASSNPLANEQFF
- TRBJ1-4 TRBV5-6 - TGTGCCAGCAGCTTGGTTAGGGGTGAACTGTTTTTT CASSLVRGELFF
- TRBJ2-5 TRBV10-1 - TGCGCCAGCAGTGACCCCCGGGACTACCAAGAGACCCAGTACTTC CASSDPRDYQETQYF
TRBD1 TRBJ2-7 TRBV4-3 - TGCGCCAGCAGCCAAGAGGGACAGGGGGCCTCCGAGCAGTACTTC CASSQEGQGASEQYF
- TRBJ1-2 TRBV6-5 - TGTGCCAGCCGTAAGCTGGGGGCGGGCGGCTACACCTTC CASRKLGAGGYTF
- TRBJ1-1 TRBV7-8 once TGTGCCAGCAGCTCAAAGAGACTGATTACTAACACTGAAGCTTTCTTT CASSSKRLITNTEAFF
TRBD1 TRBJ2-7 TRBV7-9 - TGTGCCAGCAGCGCGAGGGACAGCGCCTACGAGCAGTACTTC CASSARDSAYEQYF
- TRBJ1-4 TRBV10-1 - TGCGCCAGCAGTGAGGACCCGGCGGGTGAAAAACTGTTTTTT CASSEDPAGEKLFF
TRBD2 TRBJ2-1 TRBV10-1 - TGCGCCAGCACCATAGCGGGGGCGAAGTACAATGAGCAGTTCTTC CASTIAGAKYNEQFF
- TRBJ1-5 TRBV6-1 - TGTGCCAGCAGTGCTTTGTATAGCAATCAGCCCCAGCATTTT CASSALYSNQPQHF
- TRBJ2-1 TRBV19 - TGTGCCAGTAGTATTTACCACTCCGTGAGCAATGAGCAGTTCTTC CASSIYHSVSNEQFF
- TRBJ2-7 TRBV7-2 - TGTGCCAGCAGCTTAGAAAGGGCGGGGCCCTACGAGCAGTACTTC CASSLERAGPYEQYF
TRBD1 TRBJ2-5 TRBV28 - TGTGCCAGCAATTGGGACAGATTACAAGAGACCCAGTACTTC CASNWDRLQETQYF
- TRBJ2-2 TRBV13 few TGTGCCAGCAGCACTCGGACAGGGGAGCTGTTTTTT CASSTRTGELFF
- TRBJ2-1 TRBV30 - TGTGCCTGGAGTTCCACTTACAATGAGCAGTTCTTC CAWSSTYNEQFF
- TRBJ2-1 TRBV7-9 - TGTGCCAGCAGCTTAGTGACTACCGCCCATGAGCAGTTCTTC CASSLVTTAHEQFF